The present T cell receptor beta chain was sequenced within a study of blood T cell repertoires in COVID-19 (dated by TCRdb to 2018 to 2020). Study-level background: Collaborator samples came from the United States, Italy and Spain and covered acute and convalescent phases of COVID-19. The prospective study material was composed of cDNA or gDNA derived from T cells, B-cell-depleted T cells, or PBMCs. Deeply sampled blood TCRbeta repertoires from subjects exposed to, actively infected with, or recovered from COVID-19 were included in the dataset. The repertoires were released in a freely available public database meant as a resource for research on the immune response to SARS-CoV-2. The samples were drawn from two sources: the first 160 participants of the ongoing ImmuneRACE study, and fewer than 1,500 subjects contributed by 6 global collaborators. The sample metadata nearly always contained a de-identified subject ID, COVID-19 status, age in years and sex. Where available, HLA class I and class II types were taken from metadata supplied by the sample provider and were not determined by assay-based typing. What the study reported, not specific to this receptor: The amount of clinical and demographic metadata varied by source and participant and was provided uncurated.

Only a few counts were recorded for this clone. It has no known antigen specificity. Base qualities were left out, and no much larger clone turns up one base away. TCRbeta CDR3 regions were amplified from genomic DNA using the immunoSEQ Assay, a bias-controlled multiplex PCR. Under the source paper's analysis protocol: The number of nucleated cells in each sample was estimated from the amplification of reference gene primers within the assay. Sequence reads were collapsed and filtered to measure the absolute abundance of every unique TCRbeta CDR3 rearrangement. For each sample, productive Simpson clonality was calculated as the square root of Simpson's diversity index across productive rearrangements. In TCRdb, the immuneACCESS table is reduced to in-frame sequences with V and J assigned. These tables do not hold every clone; where another copy was compared, an unresolved V gene accounts for under half, and the others remain unexplained. V, J and clone size were drawn from that table, and D and trimming were deduced from the DNA. This sample holds about 190,000 clones; 84% were observed only once. Around 14% of the sample is held by the ten biggest clonotypes.

The germline V gene specifies KGHDR as CDR1 and SFDVKD as CDR2. The CDR3 runs 17 residues from the cysteine to the phenylalanine. Kept here is only the CDR3 DNA, which spans 51 bases and is read in frame from base 1. The junction shows trimming of 3 bases on V and 4 bases on J, and the gene matches do not reach 12 bases of it. Whole blood was collected in K2EDTA tubes by collaborating institutions according to the institutions' own protocols. For TCRbeta analysis, collaborator samples were shipped as frozen whole blood, as isolated PBMCs, or as DNA extracted from either sample type. The sequence came from a man aged 30 to 45 with active or convalescent COVID-19. Here the chain combines TRBV24-1 and TRBJ2-5, and 8 bases in between align with TRBD2. Sequenced material: peripheral blood. The CDR3 in this case is CATSDRLGSGKGETQYF. The nucleotides are TGTGCCACCAGTGATCGCTTAGGTAGCGGGAAGGGAGAGACCCAGTACTTC.